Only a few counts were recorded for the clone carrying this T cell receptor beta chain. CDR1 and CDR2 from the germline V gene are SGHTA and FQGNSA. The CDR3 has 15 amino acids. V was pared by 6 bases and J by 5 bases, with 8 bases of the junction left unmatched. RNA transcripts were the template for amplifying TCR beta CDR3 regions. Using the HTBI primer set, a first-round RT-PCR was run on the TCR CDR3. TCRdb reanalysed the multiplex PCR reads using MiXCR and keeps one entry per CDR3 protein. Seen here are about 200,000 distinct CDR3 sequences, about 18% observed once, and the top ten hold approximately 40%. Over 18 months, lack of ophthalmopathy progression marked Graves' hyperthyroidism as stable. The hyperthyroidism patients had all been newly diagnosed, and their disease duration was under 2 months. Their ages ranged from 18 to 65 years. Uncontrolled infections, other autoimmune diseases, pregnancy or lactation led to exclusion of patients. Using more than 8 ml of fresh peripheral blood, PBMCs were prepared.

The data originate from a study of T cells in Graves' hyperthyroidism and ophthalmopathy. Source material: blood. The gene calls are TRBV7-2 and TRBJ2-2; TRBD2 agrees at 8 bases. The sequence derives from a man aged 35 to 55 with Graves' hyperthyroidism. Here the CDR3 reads CASRRASGPTGELFF. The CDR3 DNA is TGTGCCAGCAGACGCGCTAGCGGGCCAACCGGGGAGCTGTTTTTT.